Sequencing of this T cell receptor (beta chain) was carried out in a study of blood T cell repertoires in COVID-19. Original methodology: Reference gene primer amplification in the assay estimated nucleated cell counts. Here immunoSEQ multiplex PCR was the method, and the copy in TCRdb shows in-frame clones only, minus some. Clonal size and the V and J genes are those of that table, whereas D and trimming came from the DNA. The sample has about 490,000 clones, 80% to 90% seen once; the top ten hold approximately 2.9%. The CDR3 has 16 amino acids. Trimming removed 5 bases from V and 0 bases from J, with 16 bases in between. In germline, CDR1 is LNHDA, CDR2 SQIVND (reference sequence).

V is TRBV19 and J is TRBJ2-5; D is perhaps TRBD1 (5 bases). Sequencing input: peripheral blood. This TCR came from a human donor in a cohort sampled during active COVID-19. CDR3 nucleotide sequence: TGTGCCAGTAGTCGAATTTCAGGGTCCAACCAAGAGACCCAGTACTTC. It specifies CASSRISGSNQETQYF.